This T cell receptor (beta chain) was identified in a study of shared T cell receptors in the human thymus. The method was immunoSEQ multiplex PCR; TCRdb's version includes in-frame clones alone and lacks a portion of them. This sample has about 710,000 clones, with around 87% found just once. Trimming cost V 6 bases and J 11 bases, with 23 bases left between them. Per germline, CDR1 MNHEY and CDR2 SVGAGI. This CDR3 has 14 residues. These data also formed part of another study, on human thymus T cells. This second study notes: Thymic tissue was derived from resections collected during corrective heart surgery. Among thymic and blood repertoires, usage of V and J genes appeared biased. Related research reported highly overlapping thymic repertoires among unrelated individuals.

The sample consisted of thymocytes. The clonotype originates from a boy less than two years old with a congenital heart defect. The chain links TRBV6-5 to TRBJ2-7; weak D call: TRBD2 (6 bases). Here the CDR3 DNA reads TGTGCCAGCAGGGGCCCGGGACTGCTAAACTTCGAGTACTTC. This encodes CASRGPGLLNFEYF.